This TCR beta chain was retrieved from a study of vaccination effects on CD4 cells after COVID-19. A remark on this clone: Its target is unknown.

Pools of viral peptides were used by the ViraFEST assay to expand antigen-specific CD4+ T cells ahead of sequencing. Following culture for about ten days, CD4+ T cells were isolated. The healthy vaccine recipients, who had no prior SARS-CoV-2 infection, showed negative nucleocapsid antibodies. Assay: immunoSEQ multiplex PCR; the TCRdb copy retains only in-frame clones and omits some. The data contain 41,000 or so clones, approximately 70% of them singletons. This CDR3 region has 16 residues. With 1 base removed from V and 3 bases from J, the gap between germline ends came to 16 bases. Germline CDR1 reads SEHNR; CDR2 reads FQNEAQ (reference sequence).

This TCR came from a human donor who received a COVID-19 vaccine. Sequenced here: CD4+ T cells from PBMCs cultured with HCoV-OC43 spike peptides, sampled before COVID-19 vaccination. Regarding subset: HCoV-OC43 spike overlapping peptide pool stimulation. The J gene is TRBJ2-7, the V gene TRBV7-9; unclear D gene. CDR3 sequence (DNA): TGTGCCAGCAGCTTAGTATGGGCAGCGAATAACTACGAGCAGTACTTC. Protein sequence: CASSLVWAANNYEQYF.